The source of this TCR beta chain is a study of blood T cell repertoires in COVID-19. In the study overall: Samples representing acute and convalescent COVID-19 were sourced from the United States, Italy and Spain. T cells, B-cell-depleted T cells, or PBMCs provided the cDNA or gDNA that served as material.

Deletions cut 2 bases from V and 0 bases from J, with 6 bases between. Germline assignment: CDR1 SGHRS and CDR2 YFSETQ. This CDR3 has 14 residues. As handled by the study authors: Amplification of reference gene primers provided the estimated nucleated cell counts. The method was immunoSEQ multiplex PCR; TCRdb's version includes in-frame clones alone and lacks a portion of them. That table supplies the V and J calls and clone size; D and trimming were determined from the DNA. This table holds tens of thousands of clones, 80% to 85% found once. This TCR came from a human donor with acute or convalescent COVID-19. The donor label of this sample is uncertain. The genes are TRBV5-1 and TRBJ2-1; D is unresolved. Sequenced input: peripheral blood. The CDR3 sequence: CASSFTSSYNEQFF. The CDR3, as DNA: TGCGCCAGCAGCTTTACAAGCTCCTACAATGAGCAGTTCTTC.